This T cell receptor beta chain was documented in a study of cytomegalovirus exposure and HLA in healthy donors. This CDR3 contains 15 residues. Germline V gene data show CDR1 as MNHNY and CDR2 as SVGAGI (reference sequence). The V and J ends lost 2 bases and 5 bases, in that order; junction bases with no gene match: 7. This clone was seen more than once but under ten times. Here immunoSEQ multiplex PCR was the method, and the copy in TCRdb shows in-frame clones only, minus some. The data contain approximately 230,000 clones, more than 85% of them singletons. The receptor was isolated from a man between 18 and 35 years old in good health and CMV-seropositive. The chain carries TRBV6-6 and TRBJ1-1; 8 bases are a match to TRBD1. What was sequenced was PBMCs. The CDR3 DNA reads TGTGCCAGCAGTTACAAACAGGGGGAGGAGACTGAAGCTTTCTTT. It encodes CASSYKQGEETEAFF.